This T cell receptor beta chain was recorded in a study of blood T cell repertoires in COVID-19. At the level of the study: Some COVID-19 samples were acute and others convalescent; all came from the United States, Italy and Spain. PBMCs, B-cell-depleted T cells, or T cells provided the cDNA or gDNA that made up the material.

Original processing notes: The authors estimated nucleated cell counts from reference gene primer amplification. This table comes from immunoSEQ multiplex PCR, and its TCRdb copy is limited to in-frame clones, with some not included. V, J and clone size were drawn from that table, and D and trimming were deduced from the DNA. The data contain 150,000 to 200,000 clones, 80% to 90% of them singletons. V lost 1 base, J lost 0 bases, and 13 bases lay in between. This CDR3 is built from 16 residues. The germline V gene has CDR1 SGHTA and CDR2 FQGNSA. The clonotype comes from a man aged 18-30 years who had recovered from COVID-19. Sequencing was done on a sample of peripheral blood. The gene calls are TRBV7-2 and TRBJ2-7; D uncertain. The CDR3 reads CASSLVLSYGSYEQYF. CDR3 DNA sequence: TGTGCCAGCAGCTTAGTACTTTCCTACGGCTCCTACGAGCAGTACTTC.